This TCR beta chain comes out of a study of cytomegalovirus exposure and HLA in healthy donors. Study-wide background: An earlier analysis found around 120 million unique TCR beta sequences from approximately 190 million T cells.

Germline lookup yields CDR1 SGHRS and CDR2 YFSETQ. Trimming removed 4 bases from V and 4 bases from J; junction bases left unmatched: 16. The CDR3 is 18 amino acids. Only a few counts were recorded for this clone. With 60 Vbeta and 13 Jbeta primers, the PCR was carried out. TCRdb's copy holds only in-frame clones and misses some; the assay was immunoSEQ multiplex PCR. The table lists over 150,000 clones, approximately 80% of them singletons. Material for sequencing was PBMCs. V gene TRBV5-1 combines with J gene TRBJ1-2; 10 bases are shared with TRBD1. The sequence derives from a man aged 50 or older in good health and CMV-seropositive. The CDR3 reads CASSPAGGQGFVSYGYTF. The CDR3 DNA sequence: TGCGCCAGCAGCCCAGCCGGGGGACAGGGGTTTGTTAGCTATGGCTACACCTTC. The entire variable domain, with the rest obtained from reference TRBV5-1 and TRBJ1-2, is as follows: KAGVTQTPRYLIKTRGQQVTLSCSPISGHRSVSWYQQTPGQGLQFLFEYFSETQRNKGNFPGRFSGRQFSNSRSEMNVSTLELGDSALYLCASSPAGGQGFVSYGYTFGSGTRLTVV.